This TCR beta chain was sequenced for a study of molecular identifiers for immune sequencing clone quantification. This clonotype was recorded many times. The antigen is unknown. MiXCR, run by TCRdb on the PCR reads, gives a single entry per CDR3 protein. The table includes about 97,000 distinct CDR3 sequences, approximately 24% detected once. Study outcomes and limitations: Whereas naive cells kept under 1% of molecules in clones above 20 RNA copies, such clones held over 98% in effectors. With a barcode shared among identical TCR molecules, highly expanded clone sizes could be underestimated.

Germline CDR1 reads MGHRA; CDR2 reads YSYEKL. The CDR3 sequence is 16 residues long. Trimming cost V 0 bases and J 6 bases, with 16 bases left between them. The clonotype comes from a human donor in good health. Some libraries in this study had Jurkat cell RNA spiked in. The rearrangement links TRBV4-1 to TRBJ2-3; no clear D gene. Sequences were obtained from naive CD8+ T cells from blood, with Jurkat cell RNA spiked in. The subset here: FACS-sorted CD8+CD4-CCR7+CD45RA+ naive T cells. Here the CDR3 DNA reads TGCGCCAGCAGCCAAGATCGTATGGTGAGACTGGATACGCAGTATTTT. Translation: CASSQDRMVRLDTQYF.